This T cell receptor (beta chain) was observed in a study of T cell responses to AZD1222 COVID-19 vaccine. Study at large: Both about-4-week and about-12-week second-dose recipients were combined.

TCRdb's copy holds only in-frame clones and misses some; the assay was immunoSEQ multiplex PCR. The table records roughly 80,000 clones, about 82% of them present only once. The study's findings and limits: Increases in Spike-specific TCR breadth and depth were seen after two AZD1222 doses. Just a handful of people given AZD1222 tested seropositive at baseline.

A note on this clone: Its antigen is unknown.

The germline V gene has CDR1 SGHVS and CDR2 FNYEAQ. The V gene end was trimmed by 5 bases and the J gene end by 2 bases; junction bases not matched to a gene: 4. The CDR3 runs to 15 residues. Sequenced material: peripheral blood, taken on day 0 of AZD1222 vaccination. V usage is TRBV7-6 and J usage is TRBJ1-2; TRBD1 matches at 11 bases. The receptor was derived from an adult in good health. CDR3: CASSPRTGGNYGYTF. In nucleotides, the CDR3 is TGTGCCAGCAGCCCCAGGACAGGGGGCAACTATGGCTACACCTTC.